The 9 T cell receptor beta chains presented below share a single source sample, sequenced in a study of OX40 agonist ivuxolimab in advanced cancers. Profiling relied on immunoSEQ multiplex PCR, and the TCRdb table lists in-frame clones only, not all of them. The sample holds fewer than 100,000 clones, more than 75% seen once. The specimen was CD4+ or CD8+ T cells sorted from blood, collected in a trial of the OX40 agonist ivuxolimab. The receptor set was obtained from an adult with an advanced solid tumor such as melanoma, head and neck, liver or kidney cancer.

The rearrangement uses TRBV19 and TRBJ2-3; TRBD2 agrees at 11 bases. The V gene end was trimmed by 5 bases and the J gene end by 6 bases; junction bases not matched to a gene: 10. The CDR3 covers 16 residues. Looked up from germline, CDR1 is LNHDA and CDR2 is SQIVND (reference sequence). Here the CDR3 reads CASSPTSSGGSDTQYF. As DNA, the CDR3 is TGTGCCAGTAGTCCTACTTCTAGCGGGGGGTCGGATACGCAGTATTTT.

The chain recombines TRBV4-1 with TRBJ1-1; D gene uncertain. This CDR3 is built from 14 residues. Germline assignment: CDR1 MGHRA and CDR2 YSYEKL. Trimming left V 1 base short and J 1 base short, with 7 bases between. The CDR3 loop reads CASSQVGQNTEAFF. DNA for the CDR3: TGCGCCAGCAGCCAAGTAGGGCAGAACACTGAAGCTTTCTTT.

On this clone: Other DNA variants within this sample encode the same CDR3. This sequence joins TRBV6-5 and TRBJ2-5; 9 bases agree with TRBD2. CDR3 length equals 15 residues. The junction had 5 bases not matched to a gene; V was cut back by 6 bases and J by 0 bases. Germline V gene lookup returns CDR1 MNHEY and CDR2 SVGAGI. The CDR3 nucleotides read TGTGCCAGCAGGTCTAGCGGGACGTACCAAGAGACCCAGTACTTC. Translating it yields CASRSSGTYQETQYF.

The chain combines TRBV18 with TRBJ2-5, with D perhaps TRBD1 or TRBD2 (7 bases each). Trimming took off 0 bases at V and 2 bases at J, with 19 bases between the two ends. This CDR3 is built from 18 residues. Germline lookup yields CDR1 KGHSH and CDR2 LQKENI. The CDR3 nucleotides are TGTGCCAGCTCACCACCTAAGAAACAGGGGAGGGCTCAAGAGACCCAGTACTTC. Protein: CASSPPKKQGRAQETQYF.

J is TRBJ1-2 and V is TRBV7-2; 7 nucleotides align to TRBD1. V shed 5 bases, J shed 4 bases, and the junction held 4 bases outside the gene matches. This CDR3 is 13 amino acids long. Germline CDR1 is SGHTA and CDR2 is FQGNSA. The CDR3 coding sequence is TGTGCCAGCAGCCAGGGGGGGCCCTATGGCTACACCTTC. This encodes CASSQGGPYGYTF.

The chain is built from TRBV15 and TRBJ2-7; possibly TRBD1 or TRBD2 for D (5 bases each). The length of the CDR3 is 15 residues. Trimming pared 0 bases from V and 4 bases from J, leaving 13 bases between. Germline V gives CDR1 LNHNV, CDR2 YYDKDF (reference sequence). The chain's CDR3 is CATSRDPGTGYEQYF. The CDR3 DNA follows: TGTGCCACCAGCAGAGACCCCGGGACGGGTTACGAGCAGTACTTC.

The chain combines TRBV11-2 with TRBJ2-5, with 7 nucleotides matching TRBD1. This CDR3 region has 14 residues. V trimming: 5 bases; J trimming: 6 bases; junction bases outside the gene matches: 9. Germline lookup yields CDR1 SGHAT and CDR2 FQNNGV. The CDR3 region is CASSIDRDGKTQYF. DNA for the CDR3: TGTGCCAGCAGCATCGACAGGGACGGGAAGACCCAGTACTTC.

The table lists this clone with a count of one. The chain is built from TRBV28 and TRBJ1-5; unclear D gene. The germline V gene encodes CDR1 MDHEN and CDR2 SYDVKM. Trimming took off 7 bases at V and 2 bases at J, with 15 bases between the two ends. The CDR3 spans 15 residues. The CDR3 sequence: CASMGTPPGNQPQHF. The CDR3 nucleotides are TGTGCCAGCATGGGAACCCCGCCGGGCAATCAGCCCCAGCATTTT.

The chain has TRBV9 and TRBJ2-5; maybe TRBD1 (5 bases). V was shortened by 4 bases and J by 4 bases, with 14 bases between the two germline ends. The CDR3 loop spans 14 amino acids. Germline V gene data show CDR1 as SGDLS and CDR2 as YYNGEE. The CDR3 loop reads CASSPRTTRETQYF. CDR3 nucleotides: TGTGCCAGCAGCCCAAGGACAACTCGAGAGACCCAGTACTTC.